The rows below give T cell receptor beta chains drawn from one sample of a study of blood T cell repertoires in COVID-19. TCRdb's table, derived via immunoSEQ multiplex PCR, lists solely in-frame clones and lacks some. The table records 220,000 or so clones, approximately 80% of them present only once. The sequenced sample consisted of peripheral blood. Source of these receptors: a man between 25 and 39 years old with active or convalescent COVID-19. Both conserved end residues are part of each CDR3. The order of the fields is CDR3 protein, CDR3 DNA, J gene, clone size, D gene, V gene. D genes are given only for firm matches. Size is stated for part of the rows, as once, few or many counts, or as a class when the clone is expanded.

CDR3aa: CASSQDTSGGLQETQYF; CDR3nt: TGCGCCAGCAGCCAAGATACCAGCGGGGGGCTCCAAGAGACCCAGTACTTC; j_gene: TRBJ2-5; abundance: NA; d_gene: TRBD2; v_gene: TRBV4-1
CDR3aa: CASSLVGGTGAGLSGNTIYF; CDR3nt: TGTGCCAGCAGCTTGGTTGGGGGGACAGGGGCCGGACTCTCTGGAAACACCATATATTTT; j_gene: TRBJ1-3; abundance: once; d_gene: TRBD1; v_gene: TRBV5-4
CDR3aa: CASSLGRVYEQFF; CDR3nt: TGTGCCAGCAGCTTGGGTCGGGTATATGAGCAGTTCTTC; j_gene: TRBJ2-1; abundance: NA; d_gene: NA; v_gene: TRBV11-2
CDR3aa: CASSPPVGGSEGYGYTF; CDR3nt: TGTGCCAGCAGCCCCCCCGTAGGGGGCAGTGAGGGCTATGGCTACACCTTC; j_gene: TRBJ1-2; abundance: NA; d_gene: TRBD1; v_gene: TRBV2
CDR3aa: CASRAGGGRNEQFF; CDR3nt: TGTGCCAGCAGAGCCGGCGGGGGGCGTAATGAGCAGTTCTTC; j_gene: TRBJ2-1; abundance: NA; d_gene: TRBD2; v_gene: TRBV6-5
CDR3aa: CASSVDRGAGEQYF; CDR3nt: TGTGCCAGCAGCGTTGACAGGGGGGCGGGCGAGCAGTACTTC; j_gene: TRBJ2-7; abundance: NA; d_gene: TRBD1; v_gene: TRBV5-6
CDR3aa: CASSQEIWLTGGGATNEKLFF; CDR3nt: TGTGCCAGCAGCCAAGAAATTTGGTTAACAGGGGGTGGTGCAACTAATGAAAAACTGTTTTTT; j_gene: TRBJ1-4; abundance: NA; d_gene: TRBD1; v_gene: TRBV3-1/TRBV3-2
CDR3aa: CATSRATGGGNTIYF; CDR3nt: TGTGCCACCAGCAGAGCTACAGGGGGTGGAAACACCATATATTTT; j_gene: TRBJ1-3; abundance: few; d_gene: TRBD1; v_gene: TRBV15
CDR3aa: CASSSLRQGMNTEAFF; CDR3nt: TGTGCCAGCAGCTCTCTCCGACAGGGGATGAACACTGAAGCTTTCTTT; j_gene: TRBJ1-1; abundance: NA; d_gene: TRBD1; v_gene: TRBV6-2/TRBV6-3
CDR3aa: CASSPEYTGYDTQYF; CDR3nt: TGCGCCAGCAGCCCAGAATACACAGGGTACGATACGCAGTATTTT; j_gene: TRBJ2-3; abundance: NA; d_gene: NA; v_gene: TRBV4-1
CDR3aa: CAIRDREVGTEAFF; CDR3nt: TGTGCCATCAGGGACAGGGAGGTGGGCACTGAAGCTTTCTTT; j_gene: TRBJ1-1; abundance: once; d_gene: TRBD1; v_gene: TRBV10-3
CDR3aa: CAISPGGSGNSPLHF; CDR3nt: TGTGCCATCAGCCCCGGAGGGAGTGGGAATTCACCCCTCCACTTT; j_gene: TRBJ1-6; abundance: NA; d_gene: NA; v_gene: TRBV10-3
CDR3aa: CASSLLQTNMNTEAFF; CDR3nt: TGTGCCAGCAGCTTGCTTCAGACAAATATGAACACTGAAGCTTTCTTT; j_gene: TRBJ1-1; abundance: NA; d_gene: NA; v_gene: TRBV5-5
CDR3aa: CASSLSRGRLYGYTF; CDR3nt: TGTGCCAGCAGCCTCTCTAGGGGGCGCCTCTATGGCTACACCTTC; j_gene: TRBJ1-2; abundance: NA; d_gene: TRBD1; v_gene: TRBV6-6
CDR3aa: CASQDPSGNSPLHF; CDR3nt: TGCGCCAGCCAAGATCCCAGCGGTAATTCACCCCTCCACTTT; j_gene: TRBJ1-6; abundance: NA; d_gene: NA; v_gene: TRBV10-2
CDR3aa: CAWSVRTSDYTF; CDR3nt: TGTGCCTGGAGTGTACGGACTTCAGACTACACCTTC; j_gene: TRBJ1-2; abundance: NA; d_gene: NA; v_gene: TRBV30
CDR3aa: CASRGQGNYGYTF; CDR3nt: TGTGCCAGCAGGGGGCAGGGGAACTATGGCTACACCTTC; j_gene: TRBJ1-2; abundance: once; d_gene: NA; v_gene: TRBV9
CDR3aa: CASSESRRQPQHF; CDR3nt: TGTGCCAGCAGTGAGTCGCGTCGGCAGCCCCAGCATTTT; j_gene: TRBJ1-5; abundance: few; d_gene: NA; v_gene: TRBV6-1
CDR3aa: CASSTRGQGAIGTYNEQFF; CDR3nt: TGTGCCAGTAGTACGAGGGGACAGGGGGCGATAGGAACCTACAATGAGCAGTTCTTC; j_gene: TRBJ2-1; abundance: NA; d_gene: TRBD1; v_gene: TRBV19
CDR3aa: CASSLSGDRGRNEQFF; CDR3nt: TGTGCCAGCAGCCTCTCTGGGGACAGGGGTCGGAATGAGCAGTTCTTC; j_gene: TRBJ2-1; abundance: NA; d_gene: TRBD1; v_gene: TRBV11-3
CDR3aa: CASSSGWDYNEQFF; CDR3nt: TGCGCCAGCAGTTCGGGGTGGGATTACAATGAGCAGTTCTTC; j_gene: TRBJ2-1; abundance: NA; d_gene: NA; v_gene: TRBV5-1
CDR3aa: CASSLRWGGDTQYF; CDR3nt: TGTGCCAGCAGCCTCCGGTGGGGGGGAGATACGCAGTATTTT; j_gene: TRBJ2-3; abundance: once; d_gene: TRBD2; v_gene: TRBV7-2
CDR3aa: CASSQPQVGGVGDTQYF; CDR3nt: TGCGCCAGCAGCCAACCCCAGGTAGGGGGAGTGGGGGATACGCAGTATTTT; j_gene: TRBJ2-3; abundance: NA; d_gene: NA; v_gene: TRBV4-1
CDR3aa: CASRVAGSNYNEQFF; CDR3nt: TGTGCCAGCAGGGTAGCGGGGTCGAATTACAATGAGCAGTTCTTC; j_gene: TRBJ2-1; abundance: NA; d_gene: TRBD2; v_gene: TRBV2
CDR3aa: CATSDSTGVWRGYTF; CDR3nt: TGTGCCACCAGTGACTCGACAGGGGTTTGGAGGGGCTACACCTTC; j_gene: TRBJ1-2; abundance: NA; d_gene: TRBD1; v_gene: TRBV24-1
CDR3aa: CASSSSTSGYYNEQFF; CDR3nt: TGTGCCAGCAGTTCCTCGACTAGCGGGTACTACAATGAGCAGTTCTTC; j_gene: TRBJ2-1; abundance: NA; d_gene: TRBD2; v_gene: TRBV28
CDR3aa: CASSRGGRSGELFF; CDR3nt: TGTGCCAGCAGTCGCGGGGGCCGTTCCGGGGAGCTGTTTTTT; j_gene: TRBJ2-2; abundance: NA; d_gene: NA; v_gene: TRBV6-2/TRBV6-3
CDR3aa: CASSRADRSNQPQHF; CDR3nt: TGTGCCAGTAGTAGGGCCGACAGAAGCAATCAGCCCCAGCATTTT; j_gene: TRBJ1-5; abundance: NA; d_gene: NA; v_gene: TRBV19
CDR3aa: CASSPGLGGNQPQHF; CDR3nt: TGTGCCAGCAGCCCGGGCCTCGGGGGCAATCAGCCCCAGCATTTT; j_gene: TRBJ1-5; abundance: NA; d_gene: NA; v_gene: TRBV5-4
CDR3aa: CASSFDSGSSWEQYF; CDR3nt: TGTGCCAGCAGCTTTGATAGCGGGAGTTCGTGGGAGCAGTACTTC; j_gene: TRBJ2-7; abundance: NA; d_gene: TRBD2; v_gene: TRBV5-4
CDR3aa: CASSISGSYEQYF; CDR3nt: TGTGCCAGTAGTATCAGCGGCTCCTACGAGCAGTACTTC; j_gene: TRBJ2-7; abundance: NA; d_gene: NA; v_gene: TRBV19
CDR3aa: CATSTREGWNEKLFF; CDR3nt: TGTGCCACCAGCACGCGAGAGGGCTGGAATGAAAAACTGTTTTTT; j_gene: TRBJ1-4; abundance: NA; d_gene: NA; v_gene: TRBV15
CDR3aa: CASSIERGFNSPLHF; CDR3nt: TGTGCCAGTAGTATTGAGCGCGGCTTTAATTCACCCCTCCACTTT; j_gene: TRBJ1-6; abundance: NA; d_gene: NA; v_gene: TRBV19
CDR3aa: CASSQDRGDTGELFF; CDR3nt: TGCGCCAGCAGCCAAGATCGGGGAGACACCGGGGAGCTGTTTTTT; j_gene: TRBJ2-2; abundance: NA; d_gene: NA; v_gene: TRBV4-3
CDR3aa: CASRETSGRSYEQYF; CDR3nt: TGTGCCAGCAGGGAGACTAGCGGGAGGTCCTACGAGCAGTACTTC; j_gene: TRBJ2-7; abundance: NA; d_gene: TRBD2; v_gene: TRBV2
CDR3aa: CASSFGTVDSNQPQHF; CDR3nt: TGTGCCAGCAGTTTTGGGACAGTAGATAGCAATCAGCCCCAGCATTTT; j_gene: TRBJ1-5; abundance: NA; d_gene: TRBD1; v_gene: TRBV6-6
CDR3aa: CASSRTGSGNTIYF; CDR3nt: TGCGCCAGCAGCCGGACAGGTTCTGGAAACACCATATATTTT; j_gene: TRBJ1-3; abundance: few; d_gene: TRBD1; v_gene: TRBV4-1
CDR3aa: CSASIPGVEAFF; CDR3nt: TGCAGTGCTAGTATCCCAGGGGTCGAAGCTTTCTTT; j_gene: TRBJ1-1; abundance: NA; d_gene: NA; v_gene: TRBV20-1
CDR3aa: CASSPTGGTDTQYF; CDR3nt: TGCGCCAGCAGCCCTACAGGGGGCACAGATACGCAGTATTTT; j_gene: TRBJ2-3; abundance: NA; d_gene: TRBD1; v_gene: TRBV5-1
CDR3aa: CASRTGTSGNNEQFF; CDR3nt: TGTGCCAGCAGGACCGGGACTAGCGGTAACAATGAGCAGTTCTTC; j_gene: TRBJ2-1; abundance: NA; d_gene: TRBD2; v_gene: TRBV7-2
CDR3aa: CASSLEQGTNEKLFF; CDR3nt: TGTGCCAGCAGCTTAGAACAGGGTACAAATGAAAAACTGTTTTTT; j_gene: TRBJ1-4; abundance: NA; d_gene: NA; v_gene: TRBV13
CDR3aa: CASSYSRFRNTEAFF; CDR3nt: TGTGCCAGCAGTTACTCCCGTTTCAGAAACACTGAAGCTTTCTTT; j_gene: TRBJ1-1; abundance: NA; d_gene: NA; v_gene: TRBV6-5
CDR3aa: CASLPDRSRASYEQYF; CDR3nt: TGTGCCAGCCTGCCAGACAGGTCGAGAGCGTCCTACGAGCAGTACTTC; j_gene: TRBJ2-7; abundance: once; d_gene: NA; v_gene: TRBV2
CDR3aa: CATAAGGGGAYEQFF; CDR3nt: TGTGCCACCGCCGCGGGGGGCGGGGGGGCCTATGAGCAGTTCTTC; j_gene: TRBJ2-1; abundance: NA; d_gene: TRBD2; v_gene: TRBV15
CDR3aa: CASSRAQGMNTEAFF; CDR3nt: TGTGCCAGCAGCCGCGCGCAGGGAATGAACACTGAAGCTTTCTTT; j_gene: TRBJ1-1; abundance: NA; d_gene: NA; v_gene: TRBV11-2
CDR3aa: CASTLGRRSTEAFF; CDR3nt: TGTGCCAGCACCTTAGGAAGGAGGAGCACTGAAGCTTTCTTT; j_gene: TRBJ1-1; abundance: NA; d_gene: NA; v_gene: TRBV13